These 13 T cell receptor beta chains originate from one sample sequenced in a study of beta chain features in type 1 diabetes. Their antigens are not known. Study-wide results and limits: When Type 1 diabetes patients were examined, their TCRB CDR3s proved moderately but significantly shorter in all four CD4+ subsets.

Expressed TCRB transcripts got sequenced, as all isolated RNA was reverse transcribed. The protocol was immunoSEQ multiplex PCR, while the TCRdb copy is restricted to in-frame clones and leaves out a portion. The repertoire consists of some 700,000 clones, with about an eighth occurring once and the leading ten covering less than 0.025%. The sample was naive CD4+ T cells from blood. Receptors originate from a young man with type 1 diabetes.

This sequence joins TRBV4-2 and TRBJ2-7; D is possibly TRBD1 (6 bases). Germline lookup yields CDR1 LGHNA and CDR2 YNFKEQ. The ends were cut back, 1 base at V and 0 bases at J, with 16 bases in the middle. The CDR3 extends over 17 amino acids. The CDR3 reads CASSQGSDRTSSYEQYF. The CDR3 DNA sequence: TGTGCCAGCAGCCAAGGGTCTGACAGGACAAGCTCCTACGAGCAGTACTTC.

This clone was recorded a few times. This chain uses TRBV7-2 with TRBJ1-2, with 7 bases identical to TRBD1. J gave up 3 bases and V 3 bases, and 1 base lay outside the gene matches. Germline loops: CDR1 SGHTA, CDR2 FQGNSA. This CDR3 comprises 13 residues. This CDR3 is CASSFTGDYGYTF. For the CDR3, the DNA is TGTGCCAGCAGCTTTACAGGGGACTATGGCTACACCTTC.

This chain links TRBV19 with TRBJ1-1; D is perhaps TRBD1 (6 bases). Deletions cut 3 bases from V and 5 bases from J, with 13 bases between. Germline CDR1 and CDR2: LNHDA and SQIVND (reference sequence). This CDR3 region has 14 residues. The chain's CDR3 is CASSISPGVTEAFF. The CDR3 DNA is TGTGCCAGTAGTATCTCTCCAGGGGTTACTGAAGCTTTCTTT.

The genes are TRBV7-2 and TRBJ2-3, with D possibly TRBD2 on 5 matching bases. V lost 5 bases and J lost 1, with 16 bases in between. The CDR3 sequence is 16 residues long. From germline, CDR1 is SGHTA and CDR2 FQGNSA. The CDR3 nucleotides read TGTGCCAGCAGCCACATTTCAGTCGGGGGCACAGATACGCAGTATTTT. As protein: CASSHISVGGTDTQYF. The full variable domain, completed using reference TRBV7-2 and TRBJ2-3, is GAGVSQSPSNKVTEKGKDVELRCDPISGHTALYWYRQSLGQGLEFLIYFQGNSAPDKSGLPSDRFSAERTGGSVSTLTIQRTQQEDSAVYLCASSHISVGGTDTQYFGPGTRLTVL.

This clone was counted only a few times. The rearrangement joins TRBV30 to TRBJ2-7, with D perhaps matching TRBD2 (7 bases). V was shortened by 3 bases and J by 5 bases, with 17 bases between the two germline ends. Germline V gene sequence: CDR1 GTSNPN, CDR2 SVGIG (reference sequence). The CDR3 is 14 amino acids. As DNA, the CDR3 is TGTGCCTGGAGCCGGTGGGGGGGCAACGACGAGCAGTACTTC. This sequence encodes CAWSRWGGNDEQYF.

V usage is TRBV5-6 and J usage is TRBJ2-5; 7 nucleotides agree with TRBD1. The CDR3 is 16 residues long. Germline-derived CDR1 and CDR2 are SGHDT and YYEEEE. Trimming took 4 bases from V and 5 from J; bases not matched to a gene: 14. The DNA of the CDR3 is TGTGCCAGCAGCCTTCCTACTTACAGGGGAACGGAGACCCAGTACTTC. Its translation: CASSLPTYRGTETQYF. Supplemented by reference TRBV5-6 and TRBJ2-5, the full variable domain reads DAGVTQSPTHLIKTRGQQVTLRCSPKSGHDTVSWYQQALGQGPQFIFQYYEEEERQRGNFPDRFSGHQFPNYSSELNVNALLLGDSALYLCASSLPTYRGTETQYFGPGTRLLVL.

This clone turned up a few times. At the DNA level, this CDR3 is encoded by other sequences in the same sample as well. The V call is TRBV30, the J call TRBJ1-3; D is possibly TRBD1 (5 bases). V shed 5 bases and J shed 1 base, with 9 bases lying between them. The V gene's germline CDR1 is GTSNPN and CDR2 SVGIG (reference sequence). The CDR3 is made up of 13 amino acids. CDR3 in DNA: TGTGCCTGGCGGGGGGAATCTGGAAACACCATATATTTT. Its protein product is CAWRGESGNTIYF.

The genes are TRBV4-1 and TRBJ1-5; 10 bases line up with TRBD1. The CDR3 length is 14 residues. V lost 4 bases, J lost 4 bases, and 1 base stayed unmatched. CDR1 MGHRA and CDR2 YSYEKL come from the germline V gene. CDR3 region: CASSRQGANQPQHF. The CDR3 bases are TGCGCCAGCAGCCGACAGGGGGCAAATCAGCCCCAGCATTTT.

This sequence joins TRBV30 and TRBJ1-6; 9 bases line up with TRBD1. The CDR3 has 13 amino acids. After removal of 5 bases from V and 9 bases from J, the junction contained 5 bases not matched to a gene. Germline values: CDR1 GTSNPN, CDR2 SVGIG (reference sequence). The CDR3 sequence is CAWGDRVGSPLHF. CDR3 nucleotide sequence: TGTGCCTGGGGGGACAGGGTAGGTTCACCCCTCCACTTT.

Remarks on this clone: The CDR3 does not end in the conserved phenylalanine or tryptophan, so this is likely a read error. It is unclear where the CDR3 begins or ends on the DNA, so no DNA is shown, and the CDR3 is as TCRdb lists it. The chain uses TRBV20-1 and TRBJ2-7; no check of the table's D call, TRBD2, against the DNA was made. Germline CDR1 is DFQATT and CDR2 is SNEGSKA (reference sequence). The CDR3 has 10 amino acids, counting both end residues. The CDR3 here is CSAHIGGDGI.

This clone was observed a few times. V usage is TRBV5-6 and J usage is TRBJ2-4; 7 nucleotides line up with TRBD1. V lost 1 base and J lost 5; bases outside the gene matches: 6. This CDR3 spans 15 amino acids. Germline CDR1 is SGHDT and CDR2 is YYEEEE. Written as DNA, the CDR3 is TGTGCCAGCAGCTTGACGGACAGGTTCCAAAACATTCAGTACTTC. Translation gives CASSLTDRFQNIQYF.

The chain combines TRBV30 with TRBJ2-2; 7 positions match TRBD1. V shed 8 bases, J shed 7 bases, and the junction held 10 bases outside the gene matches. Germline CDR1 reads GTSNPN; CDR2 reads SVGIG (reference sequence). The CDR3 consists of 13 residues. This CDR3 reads CARRRGPGGELFF. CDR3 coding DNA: TGTGCCCGCCGTAGGGGGCCAGGCGGGGAGCTGTTTTTT.

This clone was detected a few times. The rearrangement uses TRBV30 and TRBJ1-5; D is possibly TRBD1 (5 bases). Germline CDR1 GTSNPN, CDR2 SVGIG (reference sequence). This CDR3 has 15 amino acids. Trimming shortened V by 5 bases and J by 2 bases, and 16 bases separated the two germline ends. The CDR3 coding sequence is TGTGCCTGGGGTAAGGGGTATGCGGGCAATCAGCCCCAGCATTTT. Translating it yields CAWGKGYAGNQPQHF.